In its sample, the clone carrying this T cell receptor beta chain was seen a few times. Its antigen is not known. A read error may account for a junction end that differs from germline. This entry belongs to a study of CD8+CD57+ T cells in acquired aplastic anemia. Across the whole study: Recorded DNA amounts for sorted CD4+ and CD8+ cells had an average of approximately 3 ug.

The use of genomic DNA as template underpinned the TCR beta VDJ and CDR3 profiling. One entry per CDR3 protein, called by TCRdb with MiXCR from the reads. The sample gives around 50,000 distinct CDR3 sequences, approximately 78% of which show up once; under 40% is in the top ten. Whole-study results and caveats: Statistical testing detected no significant gap in CD8+ Simpson's diversity between patients and controls. Sharing between patients and controls was observed for some 27 CD8+ CDR3 sequences.

The CDR3 covers 14 residues. Germline V lookup: CDR1 LNHDA, CDR2 SQIVND (reference sequence). This clonotype originated in a human donor in good health, serving as a control. The material sequenced was sorted CD4+, CD8+, or CD8+CD57+ T cells (not recorded which) from PBMCs. The rearrangement uses TRBV19 and TRBJ2-2; no definite D call. The CDR3 reads CASSIATNTRELFF. As DNA, the CDR3 is TGTGCCAGTAGTATAGCCACGAACACCAGGGAGCTGTTTTTT.